This record concerns one T cell receptor (beta chain) sequence. This entry belongs to a study of CD8 T cells in Susac syndrome. Random hexamers served to reverse transcribe roughly 0.5 to 1 ug RNA. TCRdb re-called the immunoSEQ multiplex PCR reads through MiXCR, storing one row per CDR3 protein. The data show a few hundred thousand distinct CDR3 sequences, 75% to 90% seen once. Per the germline V gene, CDR1 is MDHEN and CDR2 is SYDVKM. The germline V and J ends were trimmed by 10 bases and 4 bases, with 17 bases remaining between them. The CDR3 totals 13 residues. Source material: CD8+ T cells from PBMCs. The sequence was collected from a human donor with multiple sclerosis. The J gene is TRBJ2-7, the V gene TRBV28; tentatively, D is TRBD2 (6 bases). CDR3 sequence reads: CATSAREQYEQYF. In nucleotides, the CDR3 is TGTGCCACCTCAGCCCGGGAGCAATACGAGCAGTACTTC.